In its sample, the clone carrying this T cell receptor (beta chain) was seen many times. Its antigen remains unknown. CDR1 SSHAT and CDR2 FNYEAQ come from the germline V gene (reference sequence). CDR3 length: 13 amino acids. The trim removed 5 bases at V and 5 bases at J, leaving 5 bases unmatched. The data are from a study of T cell repertoires in cytomegalovirus infection. TCRdb ran MiXCR on the reads and lists one entry per CDR3 protein. The table shows around 430,000 distinct CDR3 sequences, with approximately 40% occurring only once. The receptor's source is a human donor in good health (CMV status not recorded). Some clones in this sample may be carry-over from other donors' samples. Source: cultured PBMCs, taken from culture after CMV antigen stimulation. J is TRBJ2-5 and V is TRBV7-7, with TRBD2 identical over 7 bases. The CDR3 DNA reads as TGTGCCAGCAGCCCTGGGCGGGAGGAGACCCAGTACTTC. It yields the protein CASSPGREETQYF.